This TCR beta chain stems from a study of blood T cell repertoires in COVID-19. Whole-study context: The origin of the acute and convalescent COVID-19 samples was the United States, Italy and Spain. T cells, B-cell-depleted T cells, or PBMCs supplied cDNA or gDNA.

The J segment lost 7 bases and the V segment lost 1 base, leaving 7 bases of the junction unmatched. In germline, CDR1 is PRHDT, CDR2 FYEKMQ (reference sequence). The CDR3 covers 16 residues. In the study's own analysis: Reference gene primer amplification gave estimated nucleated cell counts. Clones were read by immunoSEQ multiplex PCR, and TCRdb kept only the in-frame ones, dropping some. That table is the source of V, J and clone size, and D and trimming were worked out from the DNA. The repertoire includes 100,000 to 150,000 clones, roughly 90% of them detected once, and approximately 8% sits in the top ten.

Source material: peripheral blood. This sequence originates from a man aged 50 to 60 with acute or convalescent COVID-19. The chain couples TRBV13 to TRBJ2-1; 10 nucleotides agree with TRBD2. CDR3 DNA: TGTGCCAGCAGCTTAGAATTTGCTAGCGGGAGAAATGAGCAGTTCTTC. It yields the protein CASSLEFASGRNEQFF.